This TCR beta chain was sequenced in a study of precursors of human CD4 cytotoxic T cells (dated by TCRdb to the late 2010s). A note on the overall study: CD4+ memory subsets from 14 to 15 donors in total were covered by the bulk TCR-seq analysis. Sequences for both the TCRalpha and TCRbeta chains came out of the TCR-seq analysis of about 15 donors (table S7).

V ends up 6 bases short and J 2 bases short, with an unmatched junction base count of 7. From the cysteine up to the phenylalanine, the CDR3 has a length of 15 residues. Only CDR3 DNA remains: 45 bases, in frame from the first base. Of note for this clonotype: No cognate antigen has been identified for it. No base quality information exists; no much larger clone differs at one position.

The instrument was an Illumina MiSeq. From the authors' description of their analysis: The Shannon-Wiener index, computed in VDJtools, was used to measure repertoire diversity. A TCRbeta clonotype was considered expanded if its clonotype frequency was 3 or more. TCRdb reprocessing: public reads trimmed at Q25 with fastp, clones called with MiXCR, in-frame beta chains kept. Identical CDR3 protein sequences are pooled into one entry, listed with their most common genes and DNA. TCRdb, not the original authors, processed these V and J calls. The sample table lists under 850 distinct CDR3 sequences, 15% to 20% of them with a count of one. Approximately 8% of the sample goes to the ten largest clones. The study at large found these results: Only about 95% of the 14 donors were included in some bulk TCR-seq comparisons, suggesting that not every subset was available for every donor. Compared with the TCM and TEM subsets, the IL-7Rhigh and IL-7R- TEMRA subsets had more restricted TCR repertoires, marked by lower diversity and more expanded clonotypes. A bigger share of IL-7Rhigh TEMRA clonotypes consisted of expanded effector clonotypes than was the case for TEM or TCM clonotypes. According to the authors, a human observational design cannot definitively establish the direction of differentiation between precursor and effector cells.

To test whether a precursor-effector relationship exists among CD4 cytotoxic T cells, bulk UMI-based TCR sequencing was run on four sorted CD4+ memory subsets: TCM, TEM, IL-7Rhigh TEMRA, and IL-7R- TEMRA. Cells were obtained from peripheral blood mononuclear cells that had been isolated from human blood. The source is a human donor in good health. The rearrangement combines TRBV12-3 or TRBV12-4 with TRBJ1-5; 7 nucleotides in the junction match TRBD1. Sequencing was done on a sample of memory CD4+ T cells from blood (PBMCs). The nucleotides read TGTGCCAGCAGGCAAGGGACAGCCGGCAATCAGCCCCAGCATTTT. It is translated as CASRQGTAGNQPQHF.